The 20 T cell receptor beta chains given below trace back to one sample, sequenced in a study of early T cells in non-severe SARS-CoV-2 infection. Each CDR3 protein is one row after TCRdb ran MiXCR on the 5' RACE reads. Among approximately 67,000 distinct CDR3 sequences listed, around 9% were seen once. Sequenced material: whole blood. These receptors came from an adult who was a healthcare worker with PCR-confirmed SARS-CoV-2 infection or an uninfected control (not recorded which).

This clonotype occurred a few times. V gene TRBV7-2 combines with J gene TRBJ2-7, with 9 bases fitting TRBD1. J lost 4 bases, V lost 2 bases, and 3 bases had no gene match. CDR3 length equals 14 residues. Looked up from germline, CDR1 is SGHTA and CDR2 is FQGNSA. The CDR3, as DNA: TGTGCCAGCAGCTTAAGGGACAGGGTTTACGAGCAGTACTTC. It codes for CASSLRDRVYEQYF.

The chain has TRBV5-1 and TRBJ2-1; D may be TRBD2 (6 bases). V was shortened by 6 bases and J by 0 bases, with 19 bases between the two germline ends. CDR3 length: 17 residues. Germline V gene lookup returns CDR1 SGHRS and CDR2 YFSETQ. CDR3 nucleotide sequence: TGCGCCAGCACAGCGGGTATAGCGTCCAGCTCCTACAATGAGCAGTTCTTC. The encoded protein is CASTAGIASSSYNEQFF.

This clonotype has only a few counts. The rearrangement joins TRBV7-9 to TRBJ2-1; the match to TRBD2 covers 7 bases. From germline, CDR1 is SEHNR and CDR2 FQNEAQ (reference sequence). Trimming took 2 bases from V and 4 from J; bases not matched to a gene: 5. The length of the CDR3 is 15 residues. The CDR3 loop reads CASSLWLADYNEQFF. Written as DNA, the CDR3 is TGTGCCAGCAGCTTATGGCTAGCGGATTACAATGAGCAGTTCTTC.

There are a few counts of this clonotype. The chain employs TRBV4-3 and TRBJ2-7; perhaps TRBD2 as D (5 bases). The CDR3 is 12 residues long. Germline CDR1 LGHNA, CDR2 YSLEER. The ends were cut back, 5 bases at V and 4 bases at J, with 9 bases in the middle. Here the CDR3 reads CASSSGSYEQYF. CDR3 DNA sequence: TGCGCCAGCAGCTCGGGATCATACGAGCAGTACTTC.

V is TRBV19 and J is TRBJ2-3; 13 bases match TRBD2. The CDR3 is 15 amino acids. Germline CDR1 is LNHDA and CDR2 is SQIVND (reference sequence). V was pared by 9 bases and J by 4 bases, with 7 bases of the junction left unmatched. DNA of the CDR3: TGTGCCAGCACCTACACTAGCGGGAGGGCAGATACGCAGTATTTT. As protein: CASTYTSGRADTQYF. The full variable domain, rest sourced from reference TRBV19 and TRBJ2-3, is DGGITQSPKYLFRKEGQNVTLSCEQNLNHDAMYWYRQDPGQGLRLIYYSQIVNDFQKGDIAEGYSVSREKKESFPLTVTSAQKNPTAFYLCASTYTSGRADTQYFGPGTRLTVL.

This clonotype was seen ten or more times. The rearrangement uses TRBV4-2 and TRBJ2-2, with D perhaps given as TRBD1 or TRBD2 (5 bases each). The CDR3 spans 18 residues. Trimming removed 6 bases from V and 3 bases from J, with 23 bases in between. Germline CDR1 LGHNA, CDR2 YNFKEQ. The CDR3 loop is CASRPGTAFRGDTGELFF. CDR3 DNA: TGTGCCAGCAGACCCGGGACCGCCTTCCGAGGGGACACCGGGGAGCTGTTTTTT.

Ten or more counts support this clonotype. V and J are TRBV29-1 and TRBJ1-2; D call uncertain. Germline V gene sequence: CDR1 SQVTM, CDR2 ANQGSEA. Trimming left V 7 bases short and J 3 bases short, with 12 bases between. The CDR3 totals 12 residues. The CDR3 reads CSARYGDYGYTF. In DNA form, the CDR3 reads TGCAGCGCCAGGTACGGAGACTATGGCTACACCTTC.

This clonotype has ten or more counts. The gene calls are TRBV3-1 and TRBJ2-1; the D gene is possibly TRBD2 (5 bases). The V end was cut by 2 bases, the J end by 4 bases, with 18 bases between. This CDR3 spans 17 amino acids. Looked up from germline, CDR1 is LGHDT and CDR2 is YNNKEL (reference sequence). CDR3 protein: CASSQPRGSPTYNEQFF. The CDR3, as DNA: TGTGCCAGCAGCCAACCCCGAGGGTCCCCTACTTACAATGAGCAGTTCTTC.

This clonotype was seen at least ten times. The chain employs TRBV20-1 and TRBJ2-7; 7 nucleotides match TRBD1. The junction had 11 bases not matched to a gene; V was cut back by 5 bases and J by 4 bases. CDR3 length: 14 amino acids. In germline, CDR1 is DFQATT, CDR2 SNEGSKA (reference sequence). The CDR3 DNA follows: TGCAGTGCTCCGACCCGACAGGGAAGGTACGAGCAGTACTTC. This translates into CSAPTRQGRYEQYF.

This clonotype has a count of ten or more. This chain connects TRBV30 to TRBJ2-1, with 13 bases lining up with TRBD2. The length of the CDR3 is 15 residues. The germline V gene encodes CDR1 GTSNPN and CDR2 SVGIG (reference sequence). V shed 2 bases and J 4 bases; nucleotides not matched to a gene: 2. The CDR3 nucleotides are TGTGCCTGGAGTAAGGGACTAGCGGGATACAATGAGCAGTTCTTC. It translates to CAWSKGLAGYNEQFF.

CDR3 nucleotide sequence: TGTGCCAGCAGTTACGGGGGGAGCTCTGGAAACACCATATATTTT. Translating it yields CASSYGGSSGNTIYF. The rearrangement uses TRBV6-2 or TRBV6-3 and TRBJ1-3, with D maybe TRBD1 (5 bases). The V end was cut by 2 bases, the J end by 0 bases, with 8 bases between. Germline CDR1 MNHEY, CDR2 SVGEGT. This CDR3 has 15 residues.

Many counts were recorded for this clonotype. CDR3 region: CASSPGVTSGRGEQFF. As DNA, the CDR3 is TGTGCCAGCAGCCCAGGGGTGACTAGCGGGAGGGGTGAGCAGTTCTTC. The V and J genes are TRBV7-6 and TRBJ2-1; 14 bases line up with TRBD2. Germline V gene sequence: CDR1 SGHVS, CDR2 FNYEAQ. V lost 5 bases, J lost 9 bases, and 9 bases stayed unmatched. This CDR3 has 16 amino acids.

J is TRBJ1-2 and V is TRBV4-1; tentatively, D is TRBD1 (6 bases). Germline loops: CDR1 MGHRA, CDR2 YSYEKL. The CDR3 has 16 amino acids. The germline V and J ends were trimmed by 0 bases and 4 bases, with 15 bases remaining between them. CDR3 residues: CASSQESRTATYGYTF. CDR3 nucleotides: TGCGCCAGCAGCCAAGAATCCAGGACAGCAACCTATGGCTACACCTTC.

This clonotype was observed a handful of times. The rearrangement joins TRBV6-5 to TRBJ2-7; 7 nucleotides agree with TRBD1. The junction had 6 bases not matched to a gene; V was cut back by 6 bases and J by 4 bases. This CDR3 contains 13 residues. Per the germline V gene, CDR1 is MNHEY and CDR2 is SVGAGI. The DNA for the CDR3 is TGTGCCAGCAGCTTAGGACAGGAGTACGAGCAGTACTTC. Protein sequence: CASSLGQEYEQYF.

The J gene is TRBJ2-2, the V gene TRBV27; the D gene is possibly TRBD2 (5 bases). Looked up from germline, CDR1 is MNHEY and CDR2 is SMNVEV (reference sequence). Trimming took 4 bases from V and 5 from J, leaving 11 bases between them. CDR3 length equals 14 residues. CDR3 amino acids: CASSYGRGTGELFF. In DNA, the CDR3 is TGTGCCAGCAGTTACGGTCGGGGTACCGGGGAGCTGTTTTTT.

V usage is TRBV29-1 and J usage is TRBJ2-1; TRBD1 aligns across 7 bases. V dropped 6 bases and J dropped 8; count of bases not matched to a gene: 13. The CDR3 totals 14 residues. Germline CDR1 is SQVTM and CDR2 is ANQGSEA. The CDR3 loop reads CSVTPGGAWDEQFF. The CDR3 region has the DNA TGCAGCGTGACCCCAGGGGGAGCTTGGGATGAGCAGTTCTTC.

This clonotype was seen repeatedly, ten times or more. The gene calls are TRBV19 and TRBJ1-5; 7 bases align to TRBD1. V lost 4 bases and J lost 3; bases outside the gene matches: 12. The CDR3 sequence is 17 residues long. The germline V gene encodes CDR1 LNHDA and CDR2 SQIVND (reference sequence). The CDR3 spells CASSKGAKGQNNQPQHF. The CDR3 DNA reads TGTGCCAGTAGTAAGGGGGCGAAGGGACAGAACAATCAGCCCCAGCATTTT.

This clonotype showed up just a few times. V gene TRBV19 combines with J gene TRBJ2-7; 8 bases match TRBD2. The V gene end was trimmed by 6 bases and the J gene end by 7 bases; junction bases not matched to a gene: 11. From germline, CDR1 is LNHDA and CDR2 SQIVND (reference sequence). The length of the CDR3 is 14 residues. DNA of the CDR3: TGTGCCAGTAGCCCCAGCGGGAGACGAGAAGAGCAGTACTTC. This encodes CASSPSGRREEQYF.

This clonotype has a handful of counts. The chain carries TRBV11-2 and TRBJ2-1; 9 positions agree with TRBD2. The CDR3 covers 16 residues. CDR1 is SGHAT, CDR2 FQNNGV, per germline. With 5 bases clipped from V and 1 base from J, the junction kept 6 bases outside the gene matches. CDR3 sequence (DNA): TGTGCCAGCAGCCTACAGCTAGCGGGGTCCTACAATGAGCAGTTCTTC. Encoded protein: CASSLQLAGSYNEQFF. The full variable domain, in which reference TRBV11-2 and TRBJ2-1 provide the parts outside the CDR3, is EAGVAQSPRYKIIEKRQSVAFWCNPISGHATLYWYQQILGQGPKLLIQFQNNGVVDDSQLPKDRFSAERLKGVDSTLKIQPAKLEDSAVYLCASSLQLAGSYNEQFFGPGTRLTVL.

This chain connects TRBV20-1 to TRBJ2-4; TRBD2 is a possible D gene (6 bases). The CDR3 covers 16 residues. Trimming took off 1 base at V and 0 bases at J, with 13 bases between the two ends. The germline V gene encodes CDR1 DFQATT and CDR2 SNEGSKA (reference sequence). The CDR3 region is CSARVASALAKNIQYF. The CDR3 nucleotides read TGCAGTGCTAGAGTGGCTAGCGCGCTAGCCAAAAACATTCAGTACTTC.